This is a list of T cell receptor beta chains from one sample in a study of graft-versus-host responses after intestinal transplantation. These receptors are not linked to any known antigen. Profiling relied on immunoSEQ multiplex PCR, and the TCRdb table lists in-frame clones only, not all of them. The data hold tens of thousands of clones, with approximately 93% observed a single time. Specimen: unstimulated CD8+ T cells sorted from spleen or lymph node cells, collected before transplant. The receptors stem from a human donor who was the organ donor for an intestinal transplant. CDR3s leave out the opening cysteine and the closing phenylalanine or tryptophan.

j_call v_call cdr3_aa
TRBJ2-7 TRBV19 ASSRGTYEQY
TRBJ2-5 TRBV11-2 ASRLGEHPGY
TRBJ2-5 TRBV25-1 ASRGLGERVRGETQY
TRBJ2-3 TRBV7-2 ASSLAGGGGDTQY
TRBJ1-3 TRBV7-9 ASSRGQGGSGNTIY
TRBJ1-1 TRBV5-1 ASTDLGQNTEAF
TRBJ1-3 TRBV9 ASSVGWWRPRNTIY
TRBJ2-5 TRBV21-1 ASSKAPGTEQETQY
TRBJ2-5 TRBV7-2 ASSLAGGQETQY
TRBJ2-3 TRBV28 ASRFLGGDETDTQY
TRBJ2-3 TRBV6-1 ASSILERTDTQY
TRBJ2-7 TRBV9 ASSVGGSSTYEQY
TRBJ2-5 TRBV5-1 ASSLGLAGRETQY
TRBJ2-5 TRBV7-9 ASRLEVETQY
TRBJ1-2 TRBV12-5 ASGLGRQSGGYT
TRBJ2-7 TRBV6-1 ASSVRTPYEQY
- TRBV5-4 ASTPPGQSDYEQY
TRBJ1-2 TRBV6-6 ASSPGLTGGRDGYT
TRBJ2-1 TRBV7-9 ASSFANEQF
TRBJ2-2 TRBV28 ASSPTGGGTGELF
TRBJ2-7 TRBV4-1 ASSQVPRGGSTYEQY
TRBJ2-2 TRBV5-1 ASSSGLASTGELF
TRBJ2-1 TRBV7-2 ASSPRNQRRDNEQF
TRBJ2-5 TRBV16 ASSQFLQGIQETQY
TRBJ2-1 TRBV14 ASRLAGNEQF
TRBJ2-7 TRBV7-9 ASSPRGSYEQY
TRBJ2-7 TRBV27 ASSPRDRPYEQY
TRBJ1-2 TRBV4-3 ASSHFTTSNGYT
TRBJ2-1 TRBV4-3 ASSQDGLAGNEQF
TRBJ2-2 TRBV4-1 ASSQKKGLAGNTGELF
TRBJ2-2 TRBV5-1 ASSPTSGRSGELF
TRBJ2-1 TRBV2 ASGAGYNEQF
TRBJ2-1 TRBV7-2 ASSLGHLTYNEQF
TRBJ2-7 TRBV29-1 GVEGRTGGYEQY
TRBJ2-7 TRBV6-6 ASSYSTEQY
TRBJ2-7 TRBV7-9 ASSEKGDRVGEQY
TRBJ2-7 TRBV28 ASSLLSSGGSYEQY
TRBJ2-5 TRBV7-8 ASSSRGGTETQY
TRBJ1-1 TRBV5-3 ARREGQAKNTEAF
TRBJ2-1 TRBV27 ASSLVQGRNEQF
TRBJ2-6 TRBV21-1 ASSKERRATSGANVLT
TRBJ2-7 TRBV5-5 ASSWTATYEQY
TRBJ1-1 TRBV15 ATSREGQGKSGNTEAF
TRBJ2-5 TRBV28 ASSPPPPTSGNRETQY
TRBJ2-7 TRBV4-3 ASSLDTGTGASYEQY
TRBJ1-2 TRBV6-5 ATRGSNYGYT
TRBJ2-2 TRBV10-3 AISEWRAEGNTGELF